The 26 T cell receptor beta chains in this list originate from one sample, sequenced in a study of tumor-infiltrating lymphocytes in primary liver carcinoma. Unsorted bulk tissue, 20-30 mg of it, served as the source for co-extraction of RNA and DNA. With a constant-region primer, TCR beta cDNA was made from about 0.55 ug of total RNA. Each TCR beta library was derived from three nested multiplex PCR rounds that employed slightly modified ARM-PCR. The first two PCR rounds, approximately 10 cycles each, used TRBV1-TRBV30 forward primers and a C-beta reverse primer. TCRdb used MiXCR to reprocess the multiplex PCR reads, holding one entry per CDR3 protein. The table lists some 120,000 distinct CDR3 sequences, 55% to 75% of them singletons. Sequences were obtained from liver tumor tissue from sampling region 3. Subset described: tumor region T3, left-lateral pole. The origin of the receptors is a woman in her sixties or seventies with primary liver carcinoma and hepatitis B virus infection.

As regards this clonotype: With a much larger clone just one base away, this may be a read error. The chain recombines TRBV5-5 with TRBJ2-2; D assignment may be TRBD1 or TRBD2 (5 bases each). CDR3 length: 15 residues. Germline V lookup: CDR1 SGHKS, CDR2 YYEKEE (reference sequence). CDR3 protein: CTSSTKAGATGELFF. CDR3 coding DNA: TGTACCAGCAGTACAAAGGCCGGGGCCACCGGGGAGCTGTTTTTT.

This chain's CDR3 is CGSRGQGNTEAFF. CDR3 nucleotides: TGCGGCTCCCGGGGACAGGGTAACACTGAAGCTTTCTTT. The chain joins TRBV29-1 to TRBJ1-1; 9 positions match TRBD1. Germline V gives CDR1 SQVTM, CDR2 ANQGSEA. The length of the CDR3 is 13 residues.

About this clonotype itself: The junction shows a germline mismatch at one end, possibly a read error. Here the CDR3 DNA reads TGCGCCAGCAGCCAAGAAGGTCGGGACACCGAGCAGTACTTT. Encoded protein: CASSQEGRDTEQYF. This rearrangement joins TRBV4-1 to TRBJ2-7, with a tentative D call TRBD1 (6 bases). CDR3 length: 14 amino acids. Per germline, CDR1 MGHRA and CDR2 YSYEKL.

About this clonotype: A much larger clone lies a single base off, so this may be a read error. This chain connects TRBV12-3 or TRBV12-4 to TRBJ2-5; D not certain. This CDR3 spans 14 amino acids. Trimming shortened V by 6 bases and J by 7 bases, and 18 bases separated the two germline ends. The CDR3: CASSGRSRYRTQYF. CDR3 bases: TGTGCCAGCAGCGGCCGCTCTAGATATCGGACCCAGTACTTC.

This clonotype has a count of ten or more. The chain combines TRBV10-3 with TRBJ2-5; a weak D match, TRBD1 (6 bases). Germline assignment: CDR1 ENHRY and CDR2 SYGVKD. CDR3 length equals 12 residues. V dropped 8 bases and J dropped 5 bases, with 12 bases sitting between them. The CDR3 protein is CAILPGEETQYF. CDR3 bases: TGTGCCATCTTGCCAGGGGAGGAGACCCAGTACTTC.

Details on this clonotype: A read error is possible here, since a much larger clone lies one base away. V is TRBV29-1 and J is TRBJ2-2, with 7 bases matching TRBD1. Trimming took 7 bases from V and 3 from J; bases not matched to a gene: 5. This CDR3 contains 13 residues. Germline V CDR1 and CDR2: SQVTM, ANQGSEA. CDR3 nucleotides: TGCAGCGCCGGGACAGTTTACACCGGGGAGCTGTTTTTT. Protein sequence: CSAGTVYTGELFF.

Concerning this clonotype itself: Since a much larger clone is just one base distant, this may be a read error. V gene TRBV28 combines with J gene TRBJ1-5; tentative D call: TRBD1 (5 bases). Germline CDR1 reads MDHEN; CDR2 reads SYDVKM. The CDR3 totals 8 residues. CDR3 sequence: CTREPQHF. In DNA, the CDR3 is TGTACCAGGGAGCCCCAGCATTTT.

V is TRBV11-1 and J is TRBJ2-6; tentative D call: TRBD2 (5 bases). Germline assignment: CDR1 SGHAT and CDR2 FQDESV (reference sequence). Trimming left V 5 bases short and J 3 bases short, with 14 bases between. CDR3 length: 16 amino acids. DNA for the CDR3: TGTGCCAGCAGCCCCTCCCTGGGGAGTGGGGCCAACGTCCTGACTTTC. Its protein product is CASSPSLGSGANVLTF. Full variable domain (missing parts from reference TRBV11-1 and TRBJ2-6): EAEVAQSPRYKITEKSQAVAFWCDPISGHATLYWYRQILGQGPELLVQFQDESVVDDSQLPKDRFSAERLKGVDSTLKIQPAELGDSAMYLCASSPSLGSGANVLTFGAGSRLTVL.

Of note for this clonotype: One base away lies a much larger clone, so this may be a sequencing read error. The CDR3 loop reads CASSHQGENTEAFF. CDR3 DNA sequence: TGTGCCAGCAGTCATCAGGGAGAGAACACTGAAGCTTTCTTT. The chain is built from TRBV12-3 or TRBV12-4 and TRBJ1-1; maybe TRBD1 (5 bases). The CDR3 is 14 residues long. The ends were cut back, 5 bases at V and 1 base at J, with 11 bases in the middle.

As concerns this clonotype: At one end, the junction sequence differs from germline, possibly due to a read error. The J gene is TRBJ2-7, the V gene TRBV28; possibly TRBD2 for D (6 bases). The germline CDR1 and CDR2 sequences are MDHEN and SYDVKM. The length of the CDR3 is 13 residues. CDR3 nucleotide sequence: TGTGCCAGCAGCCGGCGTGGAGGGGACGAGCACTACTTC. As protein: CASSRRGGDEHYF.

The chain links TRBV10-2 to TRBJ2-7; no clear D gene. The CDR3 covers 14 residues. Germline assignment: CDR1 WSHSY and CDR2 SAAADI. Between the trimmed V and J ends, which lost 3 bases and 3 bases, there was a span of 12 bases. CDR3 in amino acids: CASSEASGIYEQYF. The CDR3 nucleotides read TGCGCCAGCAGTGAAGCTAGTGGGATCTACGAGCAGTACTTC.

On this clonotype: The CDR3 end shows no conserved phenylalanine or tryptophan, and so a read error is likely. The chain carries TRBV11-2 and TRBJ2-7, with D possibly TRBD1 on 6 matching bases. CDR1 is SGHAT, CDR2 FQNNGV, per germline. The CDR3 is 15 amino acids. The CDR3 sequence is CASTLVPTGAYEQYL. The CDR3, as DNA: TGTGCCAGCACCTTAGTCCCGACAGGAGCCTACGAGCAGTACCTC.

The chain recombines TRBV7-9 with TRBJ1-1; D perhaps matches TRBD1 (5 bases). The germline gives CDR1 SEHNR, CDR2 FQNEAQ (reference sequence). V was shortened by 3 bases and J by 4 bases, with 15 bases between the two germline ends. The CDR3 has 15 amino acids. The CDR3 protein is CASSFWGRRFTEAFF. DNA for the CDR3: TGTGCCAGCAGCTTTTGGGGGAGAAGATTCACTGAAGCTTTCTTT. Drawing the rest from reference TRBV7-9 and TRBJ1-1, the complete variable domain is DTGVSQNPRHKITKRGQNVTFRCDPISEHNRLYWYRQTLGQGPEFLTYFQNEAQLEKSRLLSDRFSAERPKGSFSTLEIQRTEQGDSAMYLCASSFWGRRFTEAFFGQGTRLTVV.

CDR3 in DNA: TGTGCCAGCAGCTTAGGAGAAACCGCCGTGAATGAGCAGTTCTTC. Its translation: CASSLGETAVNEQFF. This rearrangement joins TRBV11-2 to TRBJ2-1; D is unresolved. This CDR3 spans 15 amino acids. Trimming took 1 base from V and 7 from J, leaving 14 bases between them. CDR1 is SGHAT and CDR2 is FQNNGV in the germline V gene.

On this clonotype: This could be a read error, since a much larger clone is one nucleotide away. V is TRBV10-2 and J is TRBJ2-1, with 12 bases matching TRBD2. This CDR3 region has 15 residues. Germline CDR1 reads WSHSY; CDR2 reads SAAADI. The DNA for the CDR3 is TGCGTCAGCAGTGAGTCGCGGACTAGCGGGGATGAGCAGTTCTTC. Translating it yields CVSSESRTSGDEQFF.

The chain couples TRBV28 to TRBJ1-2; 10 positions agree with TRBD1. The CDR3 is 19 amino acids. Germline V gene lookup returns CDR1 MDHEN and CDR2 SYDVKM. This chain's CDR3 is CVTRPTLGGQGESNYGYTF. The DNA for the CDR3 is TGTGTCACAAGGCCCACCCTGGGAGGACAGGGGGAATCTAACTATGGCTACACCTTC.

This clonotype has ten or more counts. The chain employs TRBV5-6 and TRBJ2-1, with 7 bases matching TRBD1. This CDR3 contains 15 residues. V gave up 4 bases and J gave up 2 bases; unmatched junction bases: 6. Germline V lookup: CDR1 SGHDT, CDR2 YYEEEE. The CDR3 DNA sequence: TGTGCCAGCAGCCCGGACAGGATCCCCTACAATGAGCAGTTCTTC. Amino acid sequence: CASSPDRIPYNEQFF.

As regards this clonotype: Sequence at one end of the junction differs from germline and may be a read error. The chain carries TRBV29-1 and TRBJ2-1, with D perhaps matching TRBD1 (5 bases). Germline lookup yields CDR1 SQVTM and CDR2 ANQGSEA. The CDR3 covers 11 residues. CDR3 in amino acids: CNVQGGNGQFF. The DNA for the CDR3 is TGCAACGTGCAGGGTGGCAATGGGCAGTTCTTC.

A word on this clonotype: A read error may produce the germline difference seen at one junction end. The chain combines TRBV29-1 with TRBJ2-5; 8 positions agree with TRBD1. The CDR3 has 13 residues. Germline V gene lookup returns CDR1 SQVTM and CDR2 ANQGSEA. CDR3 sequence (DNA): TGCATCGTAAGGACAGGGTGGTTGGAGACCCAGTATTTC. Protein product: CIVRTGWLETQYF.

Of note for this clonotype: The CDR3 ends on some other residue instead of the conserved phenylalanine or tryptophan, so this is likely a read error. The gene calls are TRBV6-5 and TRBJ1-3; D gene unclear. CDR1 is MNHEY, CDR2 SVGAGI, per germline. This CDR3 comprises 16 residues. Trimming removed 6 bases at V and 0 bases at J, with 15 bases between. In DNA, the CDR3 is TGTGCCAGCAGCGAAGTGGGTCGAACCTCTGGAAACACCATATATTTG. This sequence encodes CASSEVGRTSGNTIYL.

Remarks on this clonotype: With a much larger clone just one base away, this may be a read error. The chain has TRBV5-5 and TRBJ1-1, with D hard to call. The CDR3 consists of 14 residues. Germline V gene sequence: CDR1 SGHKS, CDR2 YYEKEE (reference sequence). CDR3 coding DNA: TGTGCCAGCAGCCCAGGACCCGTCGGGTCTGAAGCTTCCTTT. Protein: CASSPGPVGSEASF. The full variable domain, completed using reference TRBV5-5 and TRBJ1-1, is DAGVTQSPTHLIKTRGQQVTLRCSPISGHKSVSWYQQVLGQGPQFIFQYYEKEERGRGNFPDRFSARQFPNYSSELNVNALLLGDSALYLCASSPGPVGSEASFGQGTRLTVV.

In the case of this clonotype: A much larger clone is a single base away; this may be a read error. J is TRBJ1-2 and V is TRBV2, with D possibly matching TRBD1 (6 bases). This CDR3 region has 13 residues. Looked up from germline, CDR1 is SNHLY and CDR2 is FYNNEI. Trimming pared 7 bases from V and 4 bases from J, leaving 13 bases between. The CDR3 nucleotides are TGTGCCAGCAATTCGGGACAAGGCTATGGCTACACCTTC. Translated, it gives CASNSGQGYGYTF.

Of note for this clonotype: The germline gene is not matched at one end of the junction; a read error may be the cause. The chain recombines TRBV11-2 with TRBJ2-7; D remains unclear. The CDR3 is 13 residues long. Per germline, CDR1 SGHAT and CDR2 FQNNGV. For the CDR3, the DNA is TGTGCCGGCAGCTTAGGCCAGCTATACGAGGAGTACTTC. Translated, it gives CAGSLGQLYEEYF. Full variable domain (missing parts from reference TRBV11-2 and TRBJ2-7): EAGVAQSPRYKIIEKRQSVAFWCNPISGHATLYWYQQILGQGPKLLIQFQNNGVVDDSQLPKDRFSAERLKGVDSTLKIQPAKLEDSAVYLCAGSLGQLYEEYFGPGTRLTVT.

This clonotype was seen once. The junction shows a germline mismatch at one end, possibly a read error. The chain has TRBV29-1 and TRBJ2-1, with D unclear. This CDR3 spans 15 amino acids. Germline CDR1 is SQVTM and CDR2 is ANQGSEA. The CDR3 DNA sequence: TGCAGCATTGAGGACGAGATTGTCATGGGGAATGAGCAGTTCTTC. It encodes CSIEDEIVMGNEQFF.

The chain links TRBV11-3 to TRBJ2-1; TRBD2 aligns across 9 bases. The V gene end was trimmed by 8 bases and the J gene end by 9 bases; junction bases not matched to a gene: 17. Germline V gene data show CDR1 as SGHNT and CDR2 as YENEEA. The CDR3 runs to 16 residues. For the CDR3, the DNA is TGTGCCAGCGGCGCGACTAGCGGAGGCCAACACAGTGAGCAGTTCTTC. Amino acids: CASGATSGGQHSEQFF. The variable domain in full, with the rest retrieved from reference TRBV11-3 and TRBJ2-1, is EAGVVQSPRYKIIEKKQPVAFWCNPISGHNTLYWYLQNLGQGPELLIRYENEEAVDDSQLPKDRFSAERLKGVDSTLKIQPAELGDSAVYLCASGATSGGQHSEQFFGPGTRLTVL.

This clonotype was observed at least ten times. The chain combines TRBV6-6 with TRBJ2-2; D might be TRBD2 (6 bases). This CDR3 region has 14 residues. The germline V and J ends were trimmed by 8 bases and 3 bases, with 13 bases remaining between them. Germline values: CDR1 MNHNY, CDR2 SVGAGI (reference sequence). The CDR3 protein is CASVPPGDTGELFF. The CDR3, as DNA: TGTGCCAGCGTACCGCCGGGGGACACCGGGGAGCTGTTTTTT.